This TCR beta chain is drawn from a study of blood T cell repertoires in COVID-19. Study overall: Donors in the United States, Italy and Spain gave samples during acute or convalescent COVID-19.

This CDR3 is 14 amino acids long. As handled by the study authors: Quantification of nucleated cells was approximated via reference gene primer amplification. Produced via immunoSEQ multiplex PCR; TCRdb's table is partial and in-frame only. V and J calls and clone size come straight from that table; D and trimming were deduced from the DNA. The sample carries around 51,000 clones, approximately 90% recorded once. The sequence was obtained from a man aged 65-85 years with acute or convalescent COVID-19. The chain combines TRBV23-1 with TRBJ1-3; D perhaps matches TRBD1 (6 bases). TRBV23-1 has ORF status, its function being uncertain. The sample comprised peripheral blood. CDR3 nucleotide sequence: TGCGCACTCGGGGGGGGCCACTCTGGAAACACCATATATTTT. This codes for CALGGGHSGNTIYF.